A single TCR beta chain is shown here with its context. The source of the sample is a study of blood T cell repertoires in COVID-19. Across the whole study: The origin of the acute and convalescent COVID-19 samples was the United States, Italy and Spain. T cells, B-cell-depleted T cells, or PBMCs provided the cDNA or gDNA that served as material.

This CDR3 is built from 13 residues. Germline CDR1 reads SGHTS; CDR2 reads YDEGEE. Trimming at V came to 3 bases and at J to 5 bases, leaving 5 bases not matched to a gene. Source study methods: Cell counts per sample came from amplifying reference gene primers. The method was immunoSEQ multiplex PCR; TCRdb's version includes in-frame clones alone and lacks a portion of them. V and J calls and clone size come straight from that table; D and trimming were deduced from the DNA. The table shows 25,000 to 30,000 clones, with 76% occurring only once. What was sequenced was peripheral blood. The TCR comes from a man in his sixties or seventies with acute or convalescent COVID-19. This chain uses TRBV5-8 with TRBJ2-7; TRBD1 aligns across 7 bases. The CDR3 nucleotides are TGTGCCAGCAGCTCGGACAGGAGGCACGAGCAGTACTTC. Translating gives CASSSDRRHEQYF.